This entry lists 25 T cell receptor beta chains sequenced from one sample in a study of cytotoxic CD8 clonotypes in ibrutinib-treated CLL. Sequenced by immunoSEQ multiplex PCR; TCRdb stores in-frame clones only, minus some. Of approximately 92,000 clones in the sample, approximately 77% are singletons; the top ten hold under 30%. The sequences come from PBMCs, collected after 24 months of ibrutinib treatment. These receptors came from a human donor with chronic lymphocytic leukemia.

The V call is TRBV19, the J call TRBJ1-1; D is possibly TRBD1 (6 bases). From germline, CDR1 is LNHDA and CDR2 SQIVND (reference sequence). The length of the CDR3 is 14 residues. Trimming removed 6 bases from V and 2 bases from J, with 13 bases in between. This CDR3 reads CASRTRGGNTEAFF. The CDR3 DNA is TGTGCCAGTAGGACCAGGGGAGGCAACACTGAAGCTTTCTTT. The full variable domain, with the rest looked up from reference TRBV19 and TRBJ1-1, is DGGITQSPKYLFRKEGQNVTLSCEQNLNHDAMYWYRQDPGQGLRLIYYSQIVNDFQKGDIAEGYSVSREKKESFPLTVTSAQKNPTAFYLCASRTRGGNTEAFFGQGTRLTVV.

This clone was detected once. V is TRBV15 and J is TRBJ2-7; no firm D call. The V and J ends lost 5 bases and 1 base respectively, with 12 bases between them. The CDR3 spans 14 residues. Looked up from germline, CDR1 is LNHNV and CDR2 is YYDKDF (reference sequence). DNA of the CDR3: TGTGCCACCAGCTTTGGAGCAATATCCTACGAGCAGTACTTC. Amino acids: CATSFGAISYEQYF.

This clone has just a few counts. J is TRBJ2-3 and V is TRBV7-2; no reliable D call. Deletions cut 5 bases from V and 0 bases from J, with 9 bases between. The CDR3 sequence is 14 residues long. Germline V CDR1 and CDR2: SGHTA, FQGNSA. The CDR3 protein is CASSRLSSTDTQYF. The CDR3 DNA follows: TGTGCCAGCAGCAGACTGTCTAGCACAGATACGCAGTATTTT. The full variable domain, rest sourced from reference TRBV7-2 and TRBJ2-3, is GAGVSQSPSNKVTEKGKDVELRCDPISGHTALYWYRQSLGQGLEFLIYFQGNSAPDKSGLPSDRFSAERTGGSVSTLTIQRTQQEDSAVYLCASSRLSSTDTQYFGPGTRLTVL.

This clone occurred once. This chain uses TRBV28 with TRBJ1-1, with D possibly TRBD1 on 5 matching bases. The ends were cut back, 3 bases at V and 3 bases at J, with 14 bases in the middle. Germline loops: CDR1 MDHEN, CDR2 SYDVKM. The CDR3 covers 15 residues. CDR3 in amino acids: CASSFKGVGDTEAFF. CDR3 DNA: TGTGCCAGCAGTTTCAAAGGGGTCGGGGACACTGAAGCTTTCTTT.

V gene TRBV21-1 combines with J gene TRBJ1-1; the table's D call, TRBD1, was not checked against the DNA. TRBV21-1 is reported as a pseudogene. The CDR3 runs 14 residues. CDR3 in amino acids: CASSEETGNTEAFF. The CDR3 DNA is TGTGCCAGCAGCGAGGAGACAGGGAACACTGAAGCTTTCTTT.

The chain links TRBV15 to TRBJ2-3; 8 bases are a match to TRBD2. Germline CDR1 is LNHNV and CDR2 is YYDKDF (reference sequence). Germline trimming cut 0 bases from V and 5 bases from J; bases unmatched to any gene: 4. The CDR3 has 15 residues. CDR3 nucleotides: TGTGCCACCAGCAGAGATCAGCGGGAGATAGATACGCAGTATTTT. Its protein is CATSRDQREIDTQYF.

The V gene is TRBV29-1, the J gene TRBJ2-7, with D perhaps TRBD2 (6 bases). Trimming left V 6 bases short and J 5 bases short, with 14 bases between. The CDR3 runs 12 residues. Germline assignment: CDR1 SQVTM and CDR2 ANQGSEA. The CDR3 region is CSVAPGVNEQYF. CDR3 nucleotide sequence: TGCAGCGTCGCACCGGGGGTGAACGAGCAGTACTTC.

The DNA for the CDR3 is TGTGCCAGCAGTGACCCGCAGGGGGCCGTCCAAGAGACCCAGTACTTC. This translates into CASSDPQGAVQETQYF. This chain uses TRBV6-4 with TRBJ2-5; TRBD1 matches 8 bases. The CDR3 runs to 16 residues. Losses at the gene ends were 2 bases for V and 1 base for J; bases not matched to a gene: 6. Germline values: CDR1 MRHNA, CDR2 SNTAGT.

The rearrangement joins TRBV19 to TRBJ2-1; either TRBD1 or TRBD2 may supply D (5 bases each). CDR3 length equals 15 residues. The V gene lost 3 bases and the J gene lost 5 bases, with 14 bases spanning the gap. CDR1 is LNHDA, CDR2 SQIVND, per germline (reference sequence). DNA for the CDR3: TGTGCCAGTAGTATTTGGACGGGGCCGAACAATGAGCAGTTCTTC. This gives the protein CASSIWTGPNNEQFF.

This chain joins TRBV9 and TRBJ2-1; 8 nucleotides line up with TRBD1. CDR3 length: 12 amino acids. CDR1 and CDR2 from the germline V gene are SGDLS and YYNGEE. The junction had 10 bases not matched to a gene; V was cut back by 4 bases and J by 16 bases. In nucleotides, the CDR3 is TGTGCCAGCAGCCCCCAGACAGGGGCCTTATTCTTC. Translation: CASSPQTGALFF.

This clone was counted only a few times. This chain links TRBV7-3 with TRBJ2-2, with D hard to call. Germline V gene sequence: CDR1 SGHTA, CDR2 FQGTGA. Trimming left V 3 bases short and J 7 bases short, with 9 bases between. The CDR3 has 13 residues. The CDR3: CASSLSSGGELFF. CDR3 bases: TGTGCCAGCAGCTTGTCCTCGGGCGGGGAGCTGTTTTTT.

This chain joins TRBV27 and TRBJ2-2; D not resolved. CDR3 size: 11 residues. V lost 7 bases to trimming and J lost 6 bases, with 6 bases between them. Germline CDR1 is MNHEY and CDR2 is SMNVEV (reference sequence). The CDR3 DNA reads TGTGCCAGCACGGTCGCCGGGGAGCTGTTTTTT. Its protein product is CASTVAGELFF.

J is TRBJ1-1 and V is TRBV6-1, with a weak D call TRBD1 (5 bases). The CDR3 length is 14 residues. Germline V gene lookup returns CDR1 MNHNS and CDR2 SASEGT. V lost 4 bases, J lost 5 bases, and 14 bases lay in between. This CDR3 is CASSGQGKGTEAFF. CDR3 DNA: TGTGCCAGCAGTGGGCAGGGTAAGGGGACTGAAGCTTTCTTT.

This clone has more than one count but fewer than ten. The chain recombines TRBV15 with TRBJ2-7, with D perhaps TRBD2 (6 bases). With 7 bases removed from V and 4 bases from J, the gap between germline ends came to 17 bases. Germline V lookup: CDR1 LNHNV, CDR2 YYDKDF (reference sequence). The CDR3 runs 14 residues. CDR3 residues: CATTPGGTLYEQYF. As DNA, the CDR3 is TGTGCCACCACCCCCGGCGGGACCTTGTACGAGCAGTACTTC.

V is TRBV18 and J is TRBJ1-2; D gene ambiguous. The CDR3 length is 13 residues. V gave up 3 bases and J gave up 3 bases, with 8 bases separating them. CDR1 and CDR2 (germline): KGHSH, LQKENI. The CDR3: CASSPNSYYGYTF. For the CDR3, the DNA is TGTGCCAGCTCACCGAACAGCTACTATGGCTACACCTTC.

The chain is built from TRBV19 and TRBJ2-3; 7 bases are a match to TRBD2. The CDR3 runs 15 residues. V gave up 5 bases and J gave up 2 bases; unmatched junction bases: 7. CDR1 is LNHDA, CDR2 SQIVND, per germline (reference sequence). This CDR3 is CASSLPSGTTDTQYF. CDR3 DNA: TGTGCCAGTAGTTTACCCAGCGGGACCACAGATACGCAGTATTTT.

This clone was counted a single time. V is TRBV28 and J is TRBJ2-7, with TRBD2 as a possible D gene (6 bases). Trimming stripped 10 bases from V and 6 bases from J, with 22 bases between. The CDR3 is made up of 14 amino acids. Germline CDR1 reads MDHEN; CDR2 reads SYDVKM. The CDR3 is CATKRAGPAGEQYF. DNA of the CDR3: TGTGCCACAAAGAGGGCTGGTCCAGCGGGCGAGCAGTACTTC.

There are a few counts of this clone. This sample also contains other DNA sequences that code for the same CDR3. The chain employs TRBV5-1 and TRBJ1-5, with D unclear. CDR3 length: 13 amino acids. Trimming took 3 bases from V and 1 from J, leaving 5 bases between them. Germline CDR1 and CDR2: SGHRS and YFSETQ. CDR3 sequence reads: CASSSDSNQPQHF. DNA of the CDR3: TGCGCCAGCAGCTCGGACAGCAATCAGCCCCAGCATTTT.

The chain has TRBV10-1 and TRBJ2-1; TRBD2 matches 8 bases. Germline loops: CDR1 WNHNN, CDR2 SYGVQD (reference sequence). V was clipped by 3 bases and J by 13 bases; unmatched bases: 11. The CDR3 consists of 14 residues. CDR3 nucleotides: TGCGCCAGCAGTGACGGGAGGGCCTGGGATGCCCAGTTCTTC. This gives the protein CASSDGRAWDAQFF.

This chain links TRBV6-6 with TRBJ1-2; no clear D. Trimming left V 4 bases short and J 4 bases short, with 19 bases between. The germline CDR1 and CDR2 sequences are MNHNY and SVGAGI (reference sequence). The CDR3 extends over 16 amino acids. CDR3 nucleotide sequence: TGTGCCAGCAGTTCAGACCGACGGGATGAGGCCTATGGCTACACCTTC. The encoded protein is CASSSDRRDEAYGYTF.

The chain couples TRBV5-5 to TRBJ1-6; no clear D gene. The CDR3 runs to 18 residues. V was shortened by 0 bases and J by 4 bases, with 17 bases between the two germline ends. Germline CDR1 is SGHKS and CDR2 is YYEKEE (reference sequence). The CDR3 loop reads CASSLGHPRFGYNSPLHF. The CDR3 coding sequence is TGTGCCAGCAGCTTGGGACACCCCCGCTTTGGTTATAATTCACCCCTCCACTTT. Filled out from reference TRBV5-5 and TRBJ1-6, the complete variable domain reads DAGVTQSPTHLIKTRGQQVTLRCSPISGHKSVSWYQQVLGQGPQFIFQYYEKEERGRGNFPDRFSARQFPNYSSELNVNALLLGDSALYLCASSLGHPRFGYNSPLHFGNGTRLTVT.

The chain joins TRBV29-1 to TRBJ2-5; 12 bases line up with TRBD2. After removal of 1 base from V and 3 bases from J, the junction contained 0 bases not matched to a gene. The CDR3 sequence is 14 residues long. The germline V gene encodes CDR1 SQVTM and CDR2 ANQGSEA. This chain's CDR3 is CSVEGLAGEETQYF. The CDR3 DNA sequence: TGCAGCGTTGAAGGACTAGCGGGAGAAGAGACCCAGTACTTC.

DNA of the CDR3: TGTGCCAGCAGTTTAGGGAGGGGGCTCTACGAGCAGTACTTC. Translation: CASSLGRGLYEQYF. The chain couples TRBV28 to TRBJ2-7; D possibly uses TRBD1 or TRBD2 (7 bases each). In germline, CDR1 is MDHEN, CDR2 SYDVKM. The CDR3 length is 14 residues. The ends were cut back, 2 bases at V and 3 bases at J, with 11 bases in the middle.

The J gene is TRBJ1-1, the V gene TRBV28; D gene uncertain. V lost 6 bases and J 1 base, leaving 9 bases between the germline ends. CDR3 size: 13 residues. The germline V gene encodes CDR1 MDHEN and CDR2 SYDVKM. The CDR3 coding sequence is TGTGCCAGCAGGGTGGGAGGGAACACTGAAGCTTTCTTT. Protein sequence: CASRVGGNTEAFF.

The genes are TRBV19 and TRBJ1-2; 8 bases agree with TRBD1. Germline values: CDR1 LNHDA, CDR2 SQIVND (reference sequence). This CDR3 spans 14 amino acids. The V gene end was trimmed by 4 bases and the J gene end by 8 bases; junction bases not matched to a gene: 9. CDR3 residues: CASSTGTGLMGYTF. The CDR3 nucleotides are TGTGCCAGTAGTACCGGGACAGGCCTGATGGGCTACACCTTC.